This T cell receptor beta chain was documented in a study of cytomegalovirus exposure and HLA in healthy donors. Study-wide background: One earlier analysis, a look at 180 million or so T cells, found some 100 million unique TCR beta sequences.

Germline V gene lookup returns CDR1 SGHTA and CDR2 FQGNSA. This CDR3 has 15 amino acids. Losses at the gene ends were 2 bases for V and 8 bases for J; bases not matched to a gene: 4. Overall study findings and caveats: An ancestry cluster, one associated with Asian ancestry, reportedly showed fewer N-insertions than the approximately 720-donor mean in a later analysis.

13 Jbeta primers and 60 Vbeta primers were used for the PCR. Here immunoSEQ multiplex PCR was the method, and the copy in TCRdb shows in-frame clones only, minus some. Counted here are more than 95,000 clones, about 15% occurring once; the ten biggest clones make up over 0.8%. In regard to this clone: Antigen unknown.

The chain is built from TRBV7-2 and TRBJ2-1, with TRBD2 identical over 12 bases. Sequenced input: PBMCs. This TCR derives from a female donor in good health and CMV-seronegative. CDR3 in DNA: TGTGCCAGCAGCTTACGACTAGCGGGGGTCGATGAGCAGTTCTTC. Translated: CASSLRLAGVDEQFF.